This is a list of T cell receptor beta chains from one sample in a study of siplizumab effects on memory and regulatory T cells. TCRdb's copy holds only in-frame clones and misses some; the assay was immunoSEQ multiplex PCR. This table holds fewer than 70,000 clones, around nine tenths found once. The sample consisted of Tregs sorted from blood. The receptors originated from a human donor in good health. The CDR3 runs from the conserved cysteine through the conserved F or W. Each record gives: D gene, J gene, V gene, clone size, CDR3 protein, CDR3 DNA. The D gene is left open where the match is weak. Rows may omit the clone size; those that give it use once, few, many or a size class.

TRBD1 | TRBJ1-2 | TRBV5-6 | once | CASSSPSGTGGYTF | TGTGCCAGCAGCTCCCCCTCCGGGACAGGAGGCTACACCTTC
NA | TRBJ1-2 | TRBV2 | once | CARKNYAGALSNYGYTF | TGTGCCAGAAAGAATTACGCAGGGGCCCTCTCTAACTATGGCTACACCTTC
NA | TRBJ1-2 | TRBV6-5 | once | CASSYSRSQRGYTF | TGTGCCAGCAGTTACTCCCGGTCCCAGCGTGGCTACACCTTC
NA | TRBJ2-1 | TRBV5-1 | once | CASSLEHEQFF | TGCGCCAGCAGCTTGGAGCATGAGCAGTTCTTC
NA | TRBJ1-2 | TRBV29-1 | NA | CSVGRGAYGYTF | TGCAGCGTTGGGAGGGGGGCCTATGGCTACACCTTC
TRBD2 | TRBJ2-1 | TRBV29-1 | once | CSVNSGLYNEQFF | TGCAGCGTTAATAGCGGGCTCTACAATGAGCAGTTCTTC
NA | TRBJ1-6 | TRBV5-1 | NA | CASSVRTEPRGSPLHF | TGCGCCAGCAGCGTTCGGACAGAACCTCGGGGTTCACCCCTCCACTTT
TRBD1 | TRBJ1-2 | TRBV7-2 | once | CASTLGQDYGYTF | TGTGCCAGCACCTTGGGACAGGACTATGGCTACACCTTC
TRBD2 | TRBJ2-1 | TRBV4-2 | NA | CASSQSGRGSYNEQFF | TGTGCCAGCAGCCAATCCGGGAGGGGGTCCTACAATGAGCAGTTCTTC
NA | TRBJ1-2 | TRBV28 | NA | CASSRLDGYTF | TGTGCCAGCAGTCGCCTTGATGGCTACACCTTC
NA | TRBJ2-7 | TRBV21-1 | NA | CASSRRRGIENEQYF | TGTGCCAGCAGTCGACGGCGGGGGATTGAAAACGAGCAGTACTTC
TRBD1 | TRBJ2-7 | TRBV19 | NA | CASSPTPRQGSEQYF | TGTGCCAGTAGCCCCACCCCTCGACAGGGTAGCGAGCAGTACTTC
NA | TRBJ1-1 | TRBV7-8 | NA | CASSRRVGFTEAFF | TGTGCCAGCAGCCGCCGGGTGGGGTTCACTGAAGCTTTCTTT
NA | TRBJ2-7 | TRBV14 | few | CASSRDRYEQYF | TGTGCCAGCAGCCGCGACCGATACGAGCAGTACTTC
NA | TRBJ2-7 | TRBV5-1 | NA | CASCDHRTYEQYF | TGCGCCAGCTGCGATCACAGGACCTACGAGCAGTACTTC
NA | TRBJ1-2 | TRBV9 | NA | CASSRRLGDGYTF | TGTGCCAGCAGCCGGCGGTTGGGGGATGGCTACACCTTC
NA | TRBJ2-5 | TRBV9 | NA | CASSVGFDWGEPQYF | TGTGCCAGCAGCGTAGGCTTTGATTGGGGGGAGCCCCAGTACTTC